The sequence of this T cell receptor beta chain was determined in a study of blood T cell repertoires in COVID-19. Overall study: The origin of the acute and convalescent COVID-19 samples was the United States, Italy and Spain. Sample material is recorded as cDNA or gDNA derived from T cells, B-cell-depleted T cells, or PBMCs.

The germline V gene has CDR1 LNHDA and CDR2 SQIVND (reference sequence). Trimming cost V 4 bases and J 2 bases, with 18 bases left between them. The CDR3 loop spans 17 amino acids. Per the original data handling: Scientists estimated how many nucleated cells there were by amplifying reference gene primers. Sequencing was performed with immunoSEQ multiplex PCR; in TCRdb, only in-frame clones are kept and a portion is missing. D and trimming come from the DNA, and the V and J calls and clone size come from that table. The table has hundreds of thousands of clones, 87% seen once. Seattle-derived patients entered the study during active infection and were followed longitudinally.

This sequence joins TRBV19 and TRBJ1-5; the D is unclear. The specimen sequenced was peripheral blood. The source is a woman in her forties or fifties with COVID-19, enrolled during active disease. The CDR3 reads CASSKPSEGSRNQPQHF. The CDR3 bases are TGTGCCAGTAGTAAGCCCTCCGAGGGCAGTCGCAATCAGCCCCAGCATTTT.